This TCR beta chain was retrieved from a study of cytomegalovirus exposure and HLA in healthy donors. Study-level information: Around 80 million unique TCR sequences came from HLA-typed donors in an early release. Most genotyped donors, 81% of roughly 400, had Caucasian-associated genetic ancestry. The study, taken as a whole, reports: For cytomegalovirus status, the classifier reportedly gave diagnoses with high specificity and sensitivity. Common viral pathogens seemed, in a later analysis, to connect with several of the most significant clusters.

In regard to this clone: Its antigen is unknown.

The CDR3 has 15 residues. Trimming removed 2 bases from V and 12 bases from J, with 21 bases in between. Germline CDR1 is SGHDT and CDR2 is YYEEEE. Both 60 Vbeta primers and 13 Jbeta primers went into the PCR. Sequencing used immunoSEQ multiplex PCR; TCRdb keeps in-frame clones, though not all of them. The sample holds around 120,000 clones, around three quarters seen once. This receptor was taken from a woman aged 25 to 39 in good health and CMV-seropositive. The V call is TRBV5-6, the J call TRBJ2-1; perhaps TRBD2 as D (5 bases). Sequencing was performed on PBMCs. CDR3 coding DNA: TGTGCCAGCAGCTTCCTTAAATCCAGCGGCCCAACGCAGTTCTTC. Its translation is CASSFLKSSGPTQFF.